The clone carrying this T cell receptor (beta chain) was detected ten times or more. Based on clinical symptoms, serum thyroxine and TRAb, thyroid ultrasound and orbital computed tomography, diagnoses were reached. These data are taken from a study of T cells in Graves' hyperthyroidism and ophthalmopathy. Trimming removed 6 bases at V and 0 bases at J, with 12 bases between. Germline lookup yields CDR1 SQVTM and CDR2 ANQGSEA. This CDR3 region has 13 residues. The TCR beta CDR3 regions underwent amplification using RNA transcripts as the source. First-round RT-PCR with HTBI primers amplified the TCR CDR3 region. MiXCR, run by TCRdb on the multiplex PCR reads, gives a single entry per CDR3 protein. The sample carries about 350,000 distinct CDR3 sequences, 15% to 20% recorded once.

The origin of this receptor is a middle-aged woman with Graves' ophthalmopathy. The sequencing input was blood. V usage is TRBV29-1 and J usage is TRBJ2-7; D is possibly TRBD2 (6 bases). DNA of the CDR3: TGCAGCGTGAGGGAGGAAAGCTCCTACGAGCAGTACTTC. Its protein product is CSVREESSYEQYF.